This T cell receptor beta chain emerged from a study of blood T cell repertoires in COVID-19 (dated by TCRdb to the early 2020s). Background for the entire study: Samples from collaborators originated in the United States, Italy and Spain and spanned both the acute and convalescent phases of COVID-19. The prospective study material was composed of cDNA or gDNA derived from T cells, B-cell-depleted T cells, or PBMCs. Where available, HLA class I and class II types were obtained from metadata supplied by the sample provider rather than from assay-based typing. The samples were drawn from the first 160 participants of the ongoing ImmuneRACE study and from 1,254 subjects provided by 6 global collaborators. A de-identified subject ID, COVID-19 status, age in years and sex were almost always included in the sample metadata. Deeply sampled blood TCRbeta repertoires from subjects exposed to, actively infected with, or recovered from COVID-19 were included in the dataset. The repertoires were released in a freely available public database intended as a resource for research on the immune response to SARS-CoV-2.

Study-level results and caveats: Clinical and demographic metadata were provided uncurated, with the amount varying by source and participant.

The CDR3 holds 15 amino acids from the cysteine to the phenylalanine. Left in the record is the CDR3 DNA by itself, 45 bases read in frame from the first base. Taken from the germline V gene (reference sequence), the CDR1 and CDR2 loops are MNHEY and SMNVEV. V is pared back by 5 bases and J by 4 bases, with 17 bases lying between the germline termini. One collaborating source in Seattle enrolled patients while the patients were actively infected and followed the patients over time throughout the course of disease. Each collaborating institution followed its own protocols to collect whole blood in K2EDTA tubes. Collaborator samples were shipped for TCRbeta analysis as frozen whole blood, isolated PBMCs, or DNA extracted from either sample type. TCRbeta CDR3 regions were amplified from genomic DNA using the immunoSEQ Assay, a bias-controlled multiplex PCR. The authors processed their data as follows. Nucleated cell counts per sample were estimated from amplification of reference gene primers within the assay. To quantify the absolute abundance of each unique TCRbeta CDR3 rearrangement, sequence reads were collapsed and filtered. For each sample, productive Simpson clonality was calculated as the square root of Simpson's diversity index across productive rearrangements. Here the immuneACCESS table is served through TCRdb, limited to in-frame sequences with V and J called. Missing clones are a known gap in these copies; in checked studies unresolved V genes cover under half, and the rest lacks a known reason. The DNA gave D and trimming, while V, J and clone size come from that table. For this sample the table gives 150,000 to 200,000 clones, of which roughly nine tenths were detected only once. Approximately 10% of the sample is taken by the ten largest.

Comments on this clone: Its specific antigen is unknown. No base quality values were provided; no much bigger clone lies one nucleotide off.

The source is a woman in her sixties or seventies with COVID-19, enrolled during active disease. The rearrangement joined TRBV27 to TRBJ1-2; perhaps TRBD1 is the D gene, with 5 bases matching. The material sequenced was peripheral blood. The encoded CDR3 is CASSQGGGVGYGYTF. Read as DNA, the sequence is TGTGCCAGCAGTCAAGGAGGAGGGGTCGGCTATGGCTACACCTTC.